This is a list of T cell receptor beta chains from one sample in a study of T cell responses to AZD1222 COVID-19 vaccine. Sequencing was performed with immunoSEQ multiplex PCR; in TCRdb, only in-frame clones are kept and a portion is missing. The sample contains 35,000 to 50,000 clones, 88% of which appear only once. The sequencing here drew on peripheral blood, taken 28 days after the second AZD1222 dose. Receptors originate from an adult who received the AZD1222 COVID-19 vaccine. The CDR3 runs from the conserved cysteine through the conserved F or W. Each record gives: D gene, J gene, clone size, V gene, CDR3 DNA, CDR3 protein. D genes are given only for firm matches. Only some rows state a clone size, as once, few, many or a class for expanded clones.

>.|TRBJ1-2|.|TRBV5-1
TGCGCCAGCAGCTTGGGCGGCCAGAATGGCTACACCTTC
CASSLGGQNGYTF
>TRBD1|TRBJ2-5|few|TRBV7-3
TGTGCCAGCAGCTTAACGGCAGGGGGACCCCAAGAGACCCAGTACTTC
CASSLTAGGPQETQYF
>.|TRBJ1-1|.|TRBV6-1
TGTGCCAGCAGTGAAGGCCCCCGGGTCACTGAAGCTTTCTTT
CASSEGPRVTEAFF
>TRBD1|TRBJ1-1|.|TRBV7-6
TGTGCCAGCAGCTATAGGGACGGGGGCAGGGGGATGAACACTGAAGCTTTCTTT
CASSYRDGGRGMNTEAFF
>TRBD2|TRBJ2-7|once|TRBV15
TGTGCCACCAGCAGAGATTGGGGAAGCGGGAGAAGCTCCTACGAGCAGTACTTC
CATSRDWGSGRSSYEQYF
>.|TRBJ1-4|.|TRBV12-3/TRBV12-4
TGTGCCAGCAGTCCCCCCTATGGTGAAAAACTGTTTTTT
CASSPPYGEKLFF
>.|TRBJ1-3|.|TRBV19
TGTGCCAGTAAGGCAGGCCTAAACACCATATATTTT
CASKAGLNTIYF
>.|TRBJ2-7|few|TRBV12-5
TGTGCTAGTGGTAGGGTAGAGACCTACGAGCAGTACTTC
CASGRVETYEQYF
>TRBD1|TRBJ2-7|.|TRBV7-8
TGTGCCAGCAGCCCCCGGGACAGGGACTACGAGCAGTACTTC
CASSPRDRDYEQYF
>TRBD2|TRBJ2-5|.|TRBV9
TGTGCCAGCAGCGTAGGTGCGGGAGGGGAAGAGACCCAGTACTTC
CASSVGAGGEETQYF
>.|TRBJ2-1|.|TRBV7-3
TGTGCCAGCAGCTTAACGTCGGCCAGTAGTGAGCAGTTCTTC
CASSLTSASSEQFF
>.|TRBJ2-2|once|TRBV5-1
TGCGCCAGCAGCGAGGGGACCGGCGGATTGACCGGGGAGCTGTTTTTT
CASSEGTGGLTGELFF
>.|TRBJ2-7|.|TRBV7-9
TGTGCTAGCGGTACACTGACTGGGGGGGCTTACTTACTGCGCGAGCAGTACTTC
CASGTLTGGAYLLREQYF
>.|TRBJ2-3|.|TRBV7-3
TGTGCCAGCAGCTTAAATCCGGTGGGGAATGCAGATACGCAGTATTTT
CASSLNPVGNADTQYF
>.|TRBJ1-2|once|TRBV6-5
TGTGCCAGCCAAAGAGGAGGGGTCCCGCCTTTAGGCTACACCTTC
CASQRGGVPPLGYTF
>.|TRBJ1-6|.|TRBV19
TGTGCCAGTAGTATTAGTGTCGCAGGGCGGCATTCACCCCTCCACTTT
CASSISVAGRHSPLHF
>.|TRBJ2-5|.|TRBV3-1/TRBV3-2
TGTGCCAGCAGCCATGATCCGGGGACAATGGAGACCCAGTACTTC
CASSHDPGTMETQYF
>.|TRBJ1-1|.|TRBV14
TGTGCCAGCAGCCGGACCCCTGCCCCTAACACTGAAGCTTTCTTT
CASSRTPAPNTEAFF
>.|TRBJ1-1|.|TRBV29-1
TGCAGCGCCCCCTTTGTGGGCGAAGCTTTCTTT
CSAPFVGEAFF
>TRBD1|TRBJ1-5|.|TRBV4-2
TGTGCCAGCAGCCAAGGAGCGCCGGGACAGGGGACCGGGGCCCAGCATTTT
CASSQGAPGQGTGAQHF
>TRBD2|TRBJ2-6|.|TRBV18
TGTGCCAGCTCACAGACTAGCGGGATCTCTGGGGCCAACGTCCTGACTTTC
CASSQTSGISGANVLTF
>TRBD1|TRBJ1-1|few|TRBV12-5
TGTGCTAGTGACATGGGACAGTCGGGAAATGAAGCTTTCTTT
CASDMGQSGNEAFF
>.|TRBJ1-1|.|TRBV12-3/TRBV12-4
TGTGCCAGCAGGGTAGCAGGTGGGACTGAAGCTTTCTTT
CASRVAGGTEAFF
>.|TRBJ1-3|.|TRBV5-1
TGCGCCAGCAGCTTGGAGGCTGGGGGTGGAAACACCATATATTTT
CASSLEAGGGNTIYF
>TRBD1|TRBJ2-7|.|TRBV28
TGTGCCAGCAGTCCGGGGACAGGACCCTACGAGCAGTACTTC
CASSPGTGPYEQYF
>TRBD1|TRBJ1-5|.|TRBV19
TGTGCCAGTAGCCCCGGACAGGAATTAAATCAGCCCCAGCATTTT
CASSPGQELNQPQHF
>.|TRBJ2-7|.|TRBV6-2/TRBV6-3
TGTGCCAGCAGTTCCAAGCGCTACGAGCAGTACTTC
CASSSKRYEQYF
>TRBD2|TRBJ2-2|.|TRBV5-5
TGTGCCAGCAGCTTGGCTTACGGGACTAGCGGGACGGGCGGGGAGCTGTTTTTT
CASSLAYGTSGTGGELFF
>.|TRBJ2-1|.|TRBV30
TGTGCCTGGGCCCTAGCTGCATACAATGAGCAGTTCTTC
CAWALAAYNEQFF
>.|TRBJ2-1|once|TRBV9
TGTGCCAGCAGCGTCGGCCTGGGGCGGATTATTAACTCCTACAATGAGCAGTTCTTC
CASSVGLGRIINSYNEQFF
>.|TRBJ1-2|.|TRBV28
TGTGCCAGCAGTACTTCTCGGGGGAACTATGGCTACACCTTC
CASSTSRGNYGYTF
>TRBD1|TRBJ2-1|once|TRBV15
TGTGCCACCAGCAGAGACTTGGGACAGGGGGCCCAAGAGCAGTTCTTC
CATSRDLGQGAQEQFF
>.|TRBJ2-7|once|TRBV11-2
TGTGCCAGCAGCTTAGAAGGTTACTACGGGAAGCAGTACTTC
CASSLEGYYGKQYF
>.|TRBJ2-1|.|TRBV6-2/TRBV6-3
TGTGCCAGCAGTCGGGACGTCGGTTCGGTTGAGCAGTTCTTC
CASSRDVGSVEQFF
>.|TRBJ2-7|.|TRBV15
TGTGCCACCAGCTCCCGAAGTCACGAGCAGTACTTC
CATSSRSHEQYF
>.|TRBJ1-3|.|TRBV5-1
TGCGCCAGCAGCTTGGAGCACCAGAGCGCTGGAAACACCATATATTTT
CASSLEHQSAGNTIYF
>.|TRBJ1-2|medium-sized|TRBV11-2
TGTGCCAGCAGCCCCTCGGGGGTGCGCTATGGCTACACCTTC
CASSPSGVRYGYTF
>TRBD1|TRBJ1-2|.|TRBV30
TGTGCCTGGAGGGGACAGGGAGTGGATGGCTACACCTTC
CAWRGQGVDGYTF
>.|TRBJ1-1|.|TRBV19
TGTGCCAGTAGTACTGCTTTTACTGAAGCTTTCTTT
CASSTAFTEAFF
>.|TRBJ2-3|.|TRBV19
TGTGCCAGTAGTGAACACCCGGGGCAGGGAGACACAGATACGCAGTATTTT
CASSEHPGQGDTDTQYF
>.|TRBJ2-5|once|TRBV30
TGTGCCTGGAGGCCCGGGGCAAGAAAAGGAGAGACCCAGTACTTC
CAWRPGARKGETQYF
>.|TRBJ1-6|.|TRBV3-1/TRBV3-2
TGTGCCAGCAGCCAAGTTAATTCACCCCTCCACTTT
CASSQVNSPLHF
>.|TRBJ2-3|.|TRBV11-2
TGTGCCAGCAGCTTACCCACAGATACGCAGTATTTT
CASSLPTDTQYF
>TRBD2|TRBJ2-5|.|TRBV9
TGTGCCAGCAGCCCGGGACTAGCGGGGGGGCAGGAGACCCAGTACTTC
CASSPGLAGGQETQYF
>TRBD1|TRBJ1-4|once|TRBV30
TGTGCCTGGAGCCCCAGGGGGGCTAATGAAAAACTGTTTTTT
CAWSPRGANEKLFF
>TRBD1|TRBJ2-7|once|TRBV20-1
TGCAGTGCTAGTTCGGGACAGGCCTCCTACGAGCAGTACTTC
CSASSGQASYEQYF
>TRBD2|TRBJ2-1|.|TRBV3-1/TRBV3-2
TGTGCCAGCAGTCCGCTAGCGGGAGTGAGTGAGCAGTTCTTC
CASSPLAGVSEQFF
>.|TRBJ2-2|.|TRBV6-5
TGTGCCAGCCGGCCATGGACCGGGGAGCTGTTTTTT
CASRPWTGELFF
>.|TRBJ2-3|.|TRBV30
TGTGCCTGGAGCCGCAAGGGACCCTACACAGATACGCAGTATTTT
CAWSRKGPYTDTQYF
>.|TRBJ2-7|.|TRBV15
TGTGCCACCACCTCGGGGACCCCCGGGTACGAGCAGTACTTC
CATTSGTPGYEQYF
>TRBD2|TRBJ2-3|.|TRBV9
TGTGCCAGCAGCGTAGGTTCTAGCGGGGGGATAACAGATACGCAGTATTTT
CASSVGSSGGITDTQYF